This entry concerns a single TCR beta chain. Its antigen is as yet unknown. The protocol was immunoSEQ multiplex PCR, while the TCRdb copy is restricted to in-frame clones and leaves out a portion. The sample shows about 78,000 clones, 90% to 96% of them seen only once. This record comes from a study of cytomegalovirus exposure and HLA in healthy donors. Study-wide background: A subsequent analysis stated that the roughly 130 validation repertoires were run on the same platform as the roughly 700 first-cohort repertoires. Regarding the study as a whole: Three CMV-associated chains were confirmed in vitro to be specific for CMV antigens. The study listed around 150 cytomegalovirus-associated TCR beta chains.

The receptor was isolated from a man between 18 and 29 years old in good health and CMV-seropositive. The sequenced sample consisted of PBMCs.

CDR3 nucleotide sequence: TGTGCCAGCAGGGACAGGGGCTACAATGAGCAGTTCTTC. It codes for CASRDRGYNEQFF. The rearrangement uses TRBV28 and TRBJ2-1; 9 bases map to TRBD1. CDR3 length equals 13 residues. Germline loops: CDR1 MDHEN, CDR2 SYDVKM. J gave up 3 bases and V 6 bases, and 0 bases lay outside the gene matches. Full variable domain (remainder filled in from reference TRBV28 and TRBJ2-1): DVKVTQSSRYLVKRTGEKVFLECVQDMDHENMFWYRQDPGLGLRLIYFSYDVKMKEKGDIPEGYSVSREKKERFSLILESASTNQTSMYLCASRDRGYNEQFFGPGTRLTVL.